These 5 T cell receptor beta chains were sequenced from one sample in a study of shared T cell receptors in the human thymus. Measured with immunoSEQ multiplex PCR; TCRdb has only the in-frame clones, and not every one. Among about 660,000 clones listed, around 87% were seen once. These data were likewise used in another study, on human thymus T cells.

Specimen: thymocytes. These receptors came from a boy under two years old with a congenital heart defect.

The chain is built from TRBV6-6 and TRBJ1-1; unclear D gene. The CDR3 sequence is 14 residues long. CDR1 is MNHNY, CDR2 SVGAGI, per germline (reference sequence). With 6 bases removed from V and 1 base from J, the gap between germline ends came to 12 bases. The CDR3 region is CASSYEDTNTEAFF. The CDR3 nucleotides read TGTGCCAGCAGCTACGAGGATACGAACACTGAAGCTTTCTTT.

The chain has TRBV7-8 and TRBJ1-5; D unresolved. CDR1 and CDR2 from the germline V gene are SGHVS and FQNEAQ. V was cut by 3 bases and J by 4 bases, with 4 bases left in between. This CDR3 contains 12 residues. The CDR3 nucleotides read TGTGCCAGCAGCTTTCCTAATCAGCCCCAGCATTTT. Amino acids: CASSFPNQPQHF. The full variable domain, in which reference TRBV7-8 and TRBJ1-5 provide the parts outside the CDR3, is GAGVSQSPRYKVAKRGQDVALRCDPISGHVSLFWYQQALGQGPEFLTYFQNEAQLDKSGLPSDRFFAERPEGSVSTLKIQRTQQEDSAVYLCASSFPNQPQHFGDGTRLSIL.

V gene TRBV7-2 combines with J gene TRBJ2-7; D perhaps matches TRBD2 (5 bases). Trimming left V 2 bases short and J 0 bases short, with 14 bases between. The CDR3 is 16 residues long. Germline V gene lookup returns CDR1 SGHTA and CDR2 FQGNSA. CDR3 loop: CASSLRDELPSYEQYF. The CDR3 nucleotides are TGTGCCAGCAGCTTACGGGATGAACTACCCTCCTACGAGCAGTACTTC. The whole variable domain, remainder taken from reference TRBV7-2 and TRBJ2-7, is GAGVSQSPSNKVTEKGKDVELRCDPISGHTALYWYRQSLGQGLEFLIYFQGNSAPDKSGLPSDRFSAERTGGSVSTLTIQRTQQEDSAVYLCASSLRDELPSYEQYFGPGTRLTVT.

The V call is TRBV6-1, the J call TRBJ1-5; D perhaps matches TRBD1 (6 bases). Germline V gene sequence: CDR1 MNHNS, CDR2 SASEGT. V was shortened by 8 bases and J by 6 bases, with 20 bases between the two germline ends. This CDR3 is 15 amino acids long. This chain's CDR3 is CASGLPTGRGQPQHF. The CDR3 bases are TGTGCCAGCGGTCTACCGACAGGTCGGGGTCAGCCCCAGCATTTT.

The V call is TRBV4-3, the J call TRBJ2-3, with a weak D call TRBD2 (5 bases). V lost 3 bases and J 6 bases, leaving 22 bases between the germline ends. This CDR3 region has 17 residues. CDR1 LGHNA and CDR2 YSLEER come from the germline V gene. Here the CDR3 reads CASSQDGTRIRSDTQYF. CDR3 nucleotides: TGCGCCAGCAGCCAGGATGGTACTAGAATCCGATCCGATACGCAGTATTTT.